This T cell receptor beta chain was found in a study of cytomegalovirus exposure and HLA in healthy donors. Overall study findings and caveats: A later analysis reportedly identified an Asian-associated ancestry cluster as carrying fewer N-insertions than the approximately 640-donor mean. In an earlier analysis, most TCR beta V segments were productive about 87% or about 30% of the time.

About this clone: The antigen is not known.

The CDR3 spans 11 residues. Per the germline V gene, CDR1 is SNHLY and CDR2 is FYNNEI. The J segment lost 13 bases and the V segment lost 7 bases, leaving 5 bases of the junction unmatched. The PCR was carried out with 60 Vbeta primers and 13 Jbeta primers. Only in-frame clones appear in the TCRdb table, and some are missing; sequencing was by immunoSEQ multiplex PCR. The repertoire has approximately 79,000 clones, more than 60% of them found once; the top ten carry approximately 1.6%. Sequencing was performed on PBMCs. The rearrangement links TRBV2 to TRBJ2-1, with 9 bases that match TRBD2. The clonotype comes from a man between 35 and 55 years old in good health and CMV-seronegative. The CDR3 DNA sequence: TGTGCCAGCACCCAGCGGGAGGTACAGTTCTTC. This gives the protein CASTQREVQFF.